Listed below are T cell receptor beta chains from one sample, sequenced in a study of cytomegalovirus exposure and HLA in healthy donors. Generated by immunoSEQ multiplex PCR, the TCRdb table keeps only in-frame clones and is missing some. The data hold about 200,000 clones, with 79% observed a single time. Sequencing input: PBMCs. These receptor sequences come from a girl between 5 and 17 years old in good health and CMV-seropositive. CDR3s include the opening cysteine and the closing phenylalanine or tryptophan. D genes are given only for firm matches. The listing skips clone size in some rows; elsewhere it reads once, few, many or a size class.

>-|once|TRBJ2-3|TRBV10-3
TGTGCCATCAGTGAGTATCGGGCGGACAACACAGATACGCAGTATTTT
CAISEYRADNTDTQYF
>-|-|TRBJ2-7|TRBV9
TGTGCCAGCAGCGCTTCGACAAGCTACGAGCAGTACTTC
CASSASTSYEQYF
>TRBD1|-|TRBJ2-7|TRBV27
TGTGCCAGCAGCTCCCTGGACAGGGCAGCCTACGAGCAGTACTTC
CASSSLDRAAYEQYF
>TRBD1|-|TRBJ1-3|TRBV30
TGTGCCTCCGGGACAGGCCTCTCTGGAAACACCATATATTTT
CASGTGLSGNTIYF
>TRBD1|-|TRBJ1-2|TRBV5-1
TGCGCCAGCAGCGATACGAGGGGGCGCGATGGCTACACCTTC
CASSDTRGRDGYTF
>-|-|TRBJ2-1|TRBV29-1
TGCAGCGCCCGAATGGCCTTGCGCGGATATAGCTCCTACAATGAGCAGTTCTTC
CSARMALRGYSSYNEQFF
>-|-|TRBJ1-5|TRBV6-1
TGTGCCAGCAGTGAGGAGTTGTTTAGCAATCAGCCCCAGCATTTT
CASSEELFSNQPQHF
>-|-|TRBJ1-1|TRBV6-5
TGTGCCAGCAGTCCGATTCGGTCCGGTCGGGGTGAAGCTTTCTTT
CASSPIRSGRGEAFF
>TRBD1|-|TRBJ1-2|TRBV4-3
TGCGCCAGCAGCCAAGAGGTCACAGGGGGCAACTATGGCTACACCTTC
CASSQEVTGGNYGYTF
>-|-|TRBJ2-1|TRBV4-2
TGTGCCAGCAGCCAAGATAACGGGGGGCCCAATGAGCAGTTCTTC
CASSQDNGGPNEQFF
>TRBD1|-|TRBJ2-2|TRBV11-2
TGTGCCAGCAGGGGTCTGGGGGACAGGCAGAACACCGGGGAGCTGTTTTTT
CASRGLGDRQNTGELFF
>TRBD2|-|TRBJ2-7|TRBV5-4
TGTGCCAGCAGCTCAGCGGGGGGGCCTTCGAGGGAGCAGTACTTC
CASSSAGGPSREQYF
>TRBD2|few|TRBJ2-7|TRBV5-4
TGTGCCAGCAGCTTGGCCTCAGGGAGGGCGTACGAGCAGTACTTC
CASSLASGRAYEQYF
>TRBD2|-|TRBJ2-2|TRBV6-6
TGTGCCAGCACCCGGAGCGGGGTAAAAACCGGGGAGCTGTTTTTT
CASTRSGVKTGELFF
>-|-|TRBJ2-1|TRBV6-4
TGTGCCAGCAGTGACGGCCGTAACTCCTACAATGAGCAGTTCTTC
CASSDGRNSYNEQFF
>-|-|TRBJ1-1|TRBV5-1
TGCGCCAGCAGCTTGGTGGAGGGCAGGACCGCTGAAGCTTTCTTT
CASSLVEGRTAEAFF
>TRBD2|few|TRBJ2-5|TRBV30
TGTGCCTGGAGCGATAGCGGGGGGGCGTTCTACTTC
CAWSDSGGAFYF
>-|-|TRBJ2-5|TRBV25-1
TGTGCCAGCAGTGAATATCCGGGACACCACCAAGAGACCCAGTACTTC
CASSEYPGHHQETQYF
>-|-|TRBJ1-1|TRBV9
TGTGCCAGCAGCGTAGGAAGAGGGCCAGAGAACACTGAAGCTTTCTTT
CASSVGRGPENTEAFF
>TRBD1|once|TRBJ2-5|TRBV18
TGTGCCAGCTCACCCGGGACAGCCGAGACCCAGTACTTC
CASSPGTAETQYF
>-|-|TRBJ2-6|TRBV4-1
TGCGCCAGCAGACCTCTCTACTCTGGGGCCAACGTCCTGACTTTC
CASRPLYSGANVLTF
>-|-|TRBJ1-2|TRBV25-1
TGTGCCAGCAGCGTTACAGCCTGCTATGGCTACACCTTC
CASSVTACYGYTF
>TRBD1|-|TRBJ2-3|TRBV4-1
TGCGCCAGCAGCCATGCCCCGGGACAGGGAACAGATACGCAGTATTTT
CASSHAPGQGTDTQYF
>TRBD1|-|TRBJ1-2|TRBV2
TGTGCCAGCAGGGGGGGGACAGGGGACGGCGGCTACACCTTC
CASRGGTGDGGYTF
>-|few|TRBJ1-3|TRBV6-9
TGTGCCAGCCAACACGGAAACACCATATATTTT
CASQHGNTIYF
>-|-|TRBJ2-7|TRBV7-2
TGTGCCAGCAGCTTTTTGACAGACGAGCAGTACTTC
CASSFLTDEQYF
>TRBD2|-|TRBJ2-3|TRBV2
TGTGCCAGCAGTGAGCCGGGGGGAAAGAGGACAGATACGCAGTATTTT
CASSEPGGKRTDTQYF
>-|-|TRBJ2-1|TRBV11-3
TGTGCCAGCAGCTTACGGGGAGGCGAGCAGTTCTTC
CASSLRGGEQFF
>-|-|TRBJ2-3|TRBV14
TGTGCCAGCAGCCTTTTAGCGGCTAGCACAGATACGCAGTATTTT
CASSLLAASTDTQYF
>TRBD1|-|TRBJ1-2|TRBV2
TGTGCCAGCAGCCCCCGACAGGGGGGAGGCGGCTACACCTTC
CASSPRQGGGGYTF
>-|-|TRBJ2-7|TRBV7-2
TGTGCCAGCAGCCTCTCCCGGGACACCGAGCAGTACTTC
CASSLSRDTEQYF
>-|-|TRBJ2-7|TRBV4-3
TGCGCCAGCAGCCAAGGCCGGACGGGAACCTACGAGCAGTACTTC
CASSQGRTGTYEQYF
>TRBD2|-|TRBJ2-1|TRBV2
TGTGCCAGCAGTGAAGTCGGGGGGGCCGGGGAGCAGTTCTTC
CASSEVGGAGEQFF
>TRBD1|once|TRBJ1-3|TRBV7-6
TGTGCCAGCAGCTTAGGGGGACAGGGTGGAAACACCATATATTTT
CASSLGGQGGNTIYF
>TRBD1|-|TRBJ1-2|TRBV6-5
TGTGCCAGCAGTTACACTACAGGGGAGGGCTACACCTTC
CASSYTTGEGYTF
>TRBD1|-|TRBJ2-7|TRBV4-3
TGCGCCAGCTCCCTCCGGGACAGGGGATACGAGCAGTACTTC
CASSLRDRGYEQYF
>TRBD2|-|TRBJ2-7|TRBV14
TGTGCCAGCAGCCAAAAAGGGCTAGCGGGGGCTTATTCCGAGCAGTACTTC
CASSQKGLAGAYSEQYF
>-|-|TRBJ1-2|TRBV25-1
TGTGCCAGCAGTGAAATGGGAGGGGTGGATGGCTACACCTTC
CASSEMGGVDGYTF
>TRBD2|-|TRBJ2-1|TRBV19
TGTGCCAGTAGTATAAGGCTAGCGGGGGGCTACACCTACAATGAGCAGTTCTTC
CASSIRLAGGYTYNEQFF
>TRBD1|-|TRBJ2-1|TRBV6-1
TGTGCCAGCAGTCAACCCACAGGGGCCGAGCAGTTCTTC
CASSQPTGAEQFF
>-|-|TRBJ2-1|TRBV7-9
TGTGCCAGCAGCTTAGGTCTGCTGGGGCAGAACAATGAGCAGTTCTTC
CASSLGLLGQNNEQFF
>TRBD1|-|TRBJ2-7|TRBV11-2
TGTGCCAGCAGCTTAGGCACGGGGACAGGGGGGGAGCAGTACTTC
CASSLGTGTGGEQYF
>-|-|TRBJ1-1|TRBV4-3
TGCGCCAGCAGCCAAGAGGCGACAGCCATGAACACTGAAGCTTTCTTT
CASSQEATAMNTEAFF
>-|-|TRBJ2-7|TRBV6-1
TGTGCCAGCAGTGAAGTAAGGGGAGGCTCCTACGAGCAGTACTTC
CASSEVRGGSYEQYF
>TRBD2|-|TRBJ2-2|TRBV30
TGTGCCTGTCGACTAGCGGGGAACACCGGGGAGCTGTTTTTT
CACRLAGNTGELFF
>TRBD1|-|TRBJ2-7|TRBV5-8
TGTGCCCGACCCAGGGGGCGTCGCACGGGTGTTTTGTTAGGTGAGTACTTC
CARPRGRRTGVLLGEYF
>-|-|TRBJ2-7|TRBV7-2
TGTGCCAGCAGCCAGGGCCGGGTCGAACTCTACGAGCAGTACTTC
CASSQGRVELYEQYF
>TRBD1|few|TRBJ1-1|TRBV4-3
TGCGCCAGCAGCCAACCCCGTGGGCAGGGGGTTACTGAAGCTTTCTTT
CASSQPRGQGVTEAFF
>-|-|TRBJ1-2|TRBV4-3
TGCGCCAGCAGCCAAGATTGGGCAGGGTCTAACTATGGCTACACCTTC
CASSQDWAGSNYGYTF
>-|-|TRBJ2-7|TRBV4-2
TGTGCCAGCAGCCAAAGAGAGACAGGATCCTACGAGCAGTACTTC
CASSQRETGSYEQYF
>TRBD2|-|TRBJ2-4|TRBV11-3
TGTGCCAGCAGCCTTATGCGGGGGGCGGGAGACATTCAGTACTTC
CASSLMRGAGDIQYF
>-|-|TRBJ1-1|TRBV18
TGTGCCAGCTCAGTCGAGGGGAACACTGAAGCTTTCTTT
CASSVEGNTEAFF